This entry is about one T cell receptor (beta chain). This entry belongs to a study of blood T cell repertoires in COVID-19. TCRdb's table, derived via immunoSEQ multiplex PCR, lists solely in-frame clones and lacks some. Counted here are 240,000 or so clones, approximately 90% occurring once; the ten biggest clones make up more than 0.95%. The length of the CDR3 is 17 residues. V was shortened by 5 bases and J by 3 bases, with 21 bases between the two germline ends. The V gene's germline CDR1 is KGHDR and CDR2 SFDVKD. The chain recombines TRBV24-1 with TRBJ1-2; possibly TRBD1 for D (5 bases). The source of this sequence is a woman aged 40 to 50 who had recovered from COVID-19. Sample: peripheral blood. CDR3 loop: CATSAAAGGSSYYGYTF. CDR3 nucleotide sequence: TGTGCCACCAGTGCCGCGGCCGGGGGGTCGTCGTACTATGGCTACACCTTC.